Given below is one TCR beta chain in context. This record comes from a study of OX40 agonist ivuxolimab in advanced cancers. The CDR3 totals 14 residues. V lost 6 bases to trimming and J lost 1 base, with 12 bases between them. The germline gives CDR1 MNHNY, CDR2 SVGAGI (reference sequence). Profiled with immunoSEQ multiplex PCR; TCRdb holds only in-frame clones, not every one. Of about 77,000 clones in the sample, roughly nine tenths were seen once. The sequences come from CD4+ or CD8+ T cells sorted from blood, collected in a trial of the OX40 agonist ivuxolimab. The J gene is TRBJ1-1, the V gene TRBV6-6; D is undetermined. The TCR sequence derives from an adult with an advanced solid tumor such as melanoma, head and neck, liver or kidney cancer. CDR3 loop: CASSRHFANTEAFF. The CDR3 DNA reads as TGTGCCAGCAGCAGACACTTCGCGAACACTGAAGCTTTCTTT.